Below, 25 T cell receptor beta chains from the same sample are listed, as sequenced in a study of CD8+CD57+ T cells in acquired aplastic anemia. The TCR beta profiling, which covered VDJ combination and CDR3 sequence, was carried out using genomic DNA as the template. TCRdb re-derived calls from the reads in MiXCR, one entry per CDR3 protein. The sample shows around 430,000 distinct CDR3 sequences, around 30% of them seen only once. The patients chosen for sequencing had shown expansion of CD8+CD57+ cells (detected by flow cytometry). Material: sorted CD4+, CD8+, or CD8+CD57+ T cells (not recorded which) from PBMCs. Every receptor here comes from a human donor with aplastic anemia.

The chain employs TRBV25-1 and TRBJ2-7; 10 bases agree with TRBD1. The trim removed 3 bases at V and 7 bases at J, leaving 9 bases unmatched. Germline V gene data show CDR1 as MGHDK and CDR2 as SYGVNS. The CDR3 loop spans 15 amino acids. The CDR3 sequence is CASSDPGGQGDEQYF. CDR3 DNA sequence: TGTGCCAGCAGTGACCCCGGTGGACAGGGGGATGAGCAGTACTTC.

This sequence joins TRBV10-2 and TRBJ2-7, with TRBD2 identical over 11 bases. CDR3 length: 18 residues. The germline V gene has CDR1 WSHSY and CDR2 SAAADI. Unmatched junction bases numbered 13, after V lost 1 base and J lost 5 bases. CDR3 nucleotides: TGCGCCAGCAGTGAGTGGACTAGCGGGTTGCTAAAACCCCACGAGCAGTACTTC. This translates into CASSEWTSGLLKPHEQYF.

This clonotype came up many times. V and J are TRBV2 and TRBJ1-1; D unclear. Trimming shortened V by 3 bases and J by 3 bases, and 11 bases separated the two germline ends. The CDR3 length is 14 residues. Looked up from germline, CDR1 is SNHLY and CDR2 is FYNNEI. CDR3 loop: CASSDDRRYTEAFF. The CDR3 DNA follows: TGTGCCAGCAGTGACGACCGAAGGTACACTGAAGCTTTCTTT. The full variable domain, in which reference TRBV2 and TRBJ1-1 provide the parts outside the CDR3, is EPEVTQTPSHQVTQMGQEVILRCVPISNHLYFYWYRQILGQKVEFLVSFYNNEISEKSEIFDDQFSVERPDGSNFTLKIRSTKLEDSAMYFCASSDDRRYTEAFFGQGTRLTVV.

This clonotype was counted at least ten times. The chain carries TRBV25-1 and TRBJ2-2; D perhaps matches TRBD2 (6 bases). The CDR3 sequence is 13 residues long. Germline-derived CDR1 and CDR2 are MGHDK and SYGVNS. The V gene lost 6 bases and the J gene lost 7 bases, with 12 bases spanning the gap. CDR3 sequence (DNA): TGTGCCAGCAGAAACCTAGCGATCGGGGAGCTGTTTTTT. This gives the protein CASRNLAIGELFF.

This clonotype was counted at least ten times. The chain employs TRBV20-1 and TRBJ1-5, with 10 bases matching TRBD1. The V and J ends lost 2 bases and 5 bases, in that order; junction bases with no gene match: 6. This CDR3 has 15 amino acids. CDR1 and CDR2 (germline): DFQATT, SNEGSKA (reference sequence). The CDR3 reads CSARPGQGGDQPQHF. The DNA of the CDR3 is TGCAGTGCTAGACCAGGACAGGGGGGAGATCAGCCCCAGCATTTT.

This clonotype has ten or more counts. The chain employs TRBV7-6 and TRBJ2-7, with 7 bases fitting TRBD2. The CDR3 sequence is 13 residues long. In germline, CDR1 is SGHVS, CDR2 FNYEAQ. Germline trimming cut 5 bases from V and 4 bases from J; bases unmatched to any gene: 5. This CDR3 reads CASSGGTTYEQYF. The CDR3 nucleotides read TGTGCCAGCAGCGGAGGGACTACATACGAGCAGTACTTC.

About this clonotype: At one of its ends the junction is not consistent with the germline gene, which may arise from a read error. The J gene is TRBJ1-5, the V gene TRBV20-1; weak D call: TRBD1 (6 bases). CDR3 length: 14 residues. Germline V gives CDR1 DFQATT, CDR2 SNEGSKA (reference sequence). The CDR3 here is CGARDLTGNQPQHF. DNA for the CDR3: TGCGGTGCTAGAGATCTAACAGGGAACCAGCCCCAGCATTTT.

In its sample, this clonotype was seen many times. The chain joins TRBV12-3 or TRBV12-4 to TRBJ1-1, with D tentatively TRBD1 (5 bases). This CDR3 has 13 residues. Trimming shortened V by 10 bases and J by 2 bases, and 14 bases separated the two germline ends. The CDR3 spells CATSREVNTEAFF. CDR3 in DNA: TGTGCCACCAGCAGGGAGGTTAACACTGAAGCTTTCTTT.

Concerning this clonotype itself: An end of the junction differs from the germline gene, which may be a read error. This chain connects TRBV29-1 to TRBJ1-6; D gene unclear. CDR1 is SQVTM and CDR2 is ANQGSEA in the germline V gene. The CDR3 contains 14 residues. The CDR3: CAWGISSYNSPLHF. CDR3 nucleotide sequence: TGTGCCTGGGGAATCAGCTCCTATAATTCACCCCTCCACTTT.

This clonotype was seen a handful of times. The chain is built from TRBV20-1 and TRBJ2-5, with TRBD2 matching over 11 bases. This CDR3 is built from 14 residues. V was clipped by 3 bases and J by 5 bases; unmatched bases: 5. Germline CDR1 DFQATT, CDR2 SNEGSKA (reference sequence). CDR3 DNA: TGCAGTGCTAGGAGACTAGCGGGGACGGAGACCCAGTACTTC. As protein: CSARRLAGTETQYF.

Notes on this clonotype: At one end, the junction sequence differs from germline, possibly due to a read error. The CDR3 DNA is TGTGCCAGCGGCCAAGGTAGACAGGTTAACTATGGCTACACCTTC. It encodes CASGQGRQVNYGYTF. The chain couples TRBV3-1 to TRBJ1-2, with D maybe TRBD1 (6 bases). The germline CDR1 and CDR2 sequences are LGHDT and YNNKEL (reference sequence). This CDR3 is built from 15 residues. The variable domain in full, completed from reference TRBV3-1 and TRBJ1-2, reads DTAVSQTPKYLVTQMGNDKSIKCEQNLGHDTMYWYKQDSKKFLKIMFSYNNKELIINETVPNRFSPKSPDKAHLNLHINSLELGDSAVYFCASGQGRQVNYGYTFGSGTRLTVV.

This clonotype appeared many times. V usage is TRBV20-1 and J usage is TRBJ1-2; D perhaps matches TRBD1 (5 bases). Looked up from germline, CDR1 is DFQATT and CDR2 is SNEGSKA (reference sequence). The CDR3 has 12 residues. V was cut by 4 bases and J by 1 base, with 7 bases left in between. Here the CDR3 reads CSATDSNYGYTF. CDR3 bases: TGCAGTGCTACCGACAGTAACTATGGCTACACCTTC.

This clonotype was seen repeatedly, ten times or more. This chain connects TRBV10-3 to TRBJ1-3; TRBD1 matches 8 bases. With V trimmed by 4 bases and J by 3 bases, 2 bases remained unmatched. Germline CDR1 is ENHRY and CDR2 is SYGVKD. The CDR3 has 14 amino acids. The CDR3 region is CAISADRDGNTIYF. Written as DNA, the CDR3 is TGTGCCATCAGTGCGGACAGGGATGGAAACACCATATATTTT.

Notes on this clonotype: Germline is not matched at one junction end, which may reflect a read error. The chain uses TRBV5-6 and TRBJ1-6, with 8 bases aligning to TRBD1. This CDR3 region has 18 residues. Per the germline V gene, CDR1 is SGHDT and CDR2 is YYEEEE. The CDR3 is CASSTGQGLGGRDSPFHF. DNA of the CDR3: TGTGCCAGCAGCACAGGACAGGGACTTGGAGGTCGTGATTCACCCTTCCACTTT.

This clonotype was detected ten times or more. V usage is TRBV19 and J usage is TRBJ2-6; D is uncertain. Trimming took off 5 bases at V and 3 bases at J, with 11 bases between the two ends. Germline V gene lookup returns CDR1 LNHDA and CDR2 SQIVND (reference sequence). CDR3 size: 15 residues. CDR3 amino acids: CASSSWGGGANVLTF. The CDR3 DNA follows: TGTGCCAGTAGTTCCTGGGGTGGTGGGGCCAACGTCCTGACTTTC.

The chain employs TRBV5-1 and TRBJ2-5, with D possibly called TRBD1 or TRBD2 (6 bases each). Germline V CDR1 and CDR2: SGHRS, YFSETQ. Trimming cost V 2 bases and J 4 bases, with 15 bases left between them. The CDR3 extends over 15 amino acids. The DNA for the CDR3 is TGCGCCAGCAGCTTAGGGGGGAAAGTGGGAGAGACCCAGTACTTC. Its protein product is CASSLGGKVGETQYF.

This chain connects TRBV3-1 to TRBJ1-2, with D possibly TRBD1 on 6 matching bases. The germline V and J ends were trimmed by 3 bases and 4 bases, with 9 bases remaining between them. Per the germline V gene, CDR1 is LGHDT and CDR2 is YNNKEL (reference sequence). The CDR3 loop spans 13 amino acids. CDR3 in DNA: TGTGCCAGCAGCCATTCGACAGGCTATGGCTACACCTTC. This translates into CASSHSTGYGYTF. The whole variable domain, remainder taken from reference TRBV3-1 and TRBJ1-2, is DTAVSQTPKYLVTQMGNDKSIKCEQNLGHDTMYWYKQDSKKFLKIMFSYNNKELIINETVPNRFSPKSPDKAHLNLHINSLELGDSAVYFCASSHSTGYGYTFGSGTRLTVV.

The chain uses TRBV11-2 and TRBJ1-2, with a tentative D call TRBD1 (5 bases). The V gene's germline CDR1 is SGHAT and CDR2 FQNNGV. This CDR3 spans 17 amino acids. With 7 bases removed from V and 5 bases from J, the gap between germline ends came to 26 bases. CDR3 in amino acids: CASNAFLRDGSLYGYTF. CDR3 bases: TGTGCCAGCAACGCTTTCCTCCGGGACGGATCATTATATGGCTACACCTTC. The full variable domain, its missing parts supplied by reference TRBV11-2 and TRBJ1-2, is EAGVAQSPRYKIIEKRQSVAFWCNPISGHATLYWYQQILGQGPKLLIQFQNNGVVDDSQLPKDRFSAERLKGVDSTLKIQPAKLEDSAVYLCASNAFLRDGSLYGYTFGSGTRLTVV.

This clonotype has more than one count but fewer than ten. The chain couples TRBV15 to TRBJ2-7, with a tentative D call TRBD1 (6 bases). This CDR3 has 15 residues. The germline V gene has CDR1 LNHNV and CDR2 YYDKDF (reference sequence). Trimming removed 9 bases at V and 3 bases at J, with 21 bases between. CDR3 coding DNA: TGTGCCACACGACAACCCGGACAGAGTTTCTACGAGCAGTACTTC. Protein product: CATRQPGQSFYEQYF.

This clonotype has at least ten counts. This chain joins TRBV9 and TRBJ2-7; 10 bases map to TRBD1. The length of the CDR3 is 16 residues. Germline-derived CDR1 and CDR2 are SGDLS and YYNGEE. V was clipped by 0 bases and J by 4 bases; unmatched bases: 7. This CDR3 is CASSVDGTGDSYEQYF. The CDR3 DNA reads TGTGCCAGCAGCGTAGACGGGACAGGGGATTCATACGAGCAGTACTTC.

The chain has TRBV19 and TRBJ1-1; 7 nucleotides match TRBD1. Germline V CDR1 and CDR2: LNHDA, SQIVND (reference sequence). J gave up 1 base and V 3 bases, and 2 bases lay outside the gene matches. This CDR3 spans 14 amino acids. CDR3 in DNA: TGTGCCAGTAGTATGGGACAGACGAACACTGAAGCTTTCTTT. As protein: CASSMGQTNTEAFF.

The rearrangement uses TRBV10-3 and TRBJ2-6; 7 bases agree with TRBD1. This CDR3 comprises 16 residues. The ends lost 10 bases at V and 3 bases at J; junction bases unmatched: 12. Germline CDR1 and CDR2: ENHRY and SYGVKD. DNA for the CDR3: TGTGCCAGTAGTCCCCAAACAGGGGTTGGGGCCAACGTCCTGACTTTC. This gives the protein CASSPQTGVGANVLTF.

The chain is built from TRBV6-1 and TRBJ1-5, with 9 bases that match TRBD1. The germline gives CDR1 MNHNS, CDR2 SASEGT. The CDR3 spans 20 residues. V trimming: 6 bases; J trimming: 7 bases; junction bases outside the gene matches: 25. The CDR3 region is CASRAPGQGLRVGFFQPQHF. DNA of the CDR3: TGTGCCAGCAGAGCTCCGGGACAGGGCCTGCGGGTTGGTTTCTTCCAGCCCCAGCATTTT.

This clonotype was picked up a small number of times. A much more abundant neighbour one base away suggests this may be a read error. This chain joins TRBV19 and TRBJ2-5; D possibly matches TRBD1 or TRBD2 (6 bases each). The length of the CDR3 is 15 residues. Trimming shortened V by 5 bases and J by 5 bases, and 18 bases separated the two germline ends. Looked up from germline, CDR1 is LNHDA and CDR2 is SQIVND (reference sequence). The CDR3 nucleotides are TGTGCCAGTAGTGCCCTAGGGGGGCTGAGTGAGACCCAGTACTTC. As protein: CASSALGGLSETQYF.

This clonotype has at least ten counts. The chain couples TRBV2 to TRBJ1-1, with D unresolved. CDR1 SNHLY and CDR2 FYNNEI come from the germline V gene. The ends were cut back, 6 bases at V and 3 bases at J, with 11 bases in the middle. The CDR3 totals 13 residues. The CDR3: CASSTHRDTEAFF. The DNA for the CDR3 is TGTGCCAGCAGCACACATAGAGACACTGAAGCTTTCTTT.